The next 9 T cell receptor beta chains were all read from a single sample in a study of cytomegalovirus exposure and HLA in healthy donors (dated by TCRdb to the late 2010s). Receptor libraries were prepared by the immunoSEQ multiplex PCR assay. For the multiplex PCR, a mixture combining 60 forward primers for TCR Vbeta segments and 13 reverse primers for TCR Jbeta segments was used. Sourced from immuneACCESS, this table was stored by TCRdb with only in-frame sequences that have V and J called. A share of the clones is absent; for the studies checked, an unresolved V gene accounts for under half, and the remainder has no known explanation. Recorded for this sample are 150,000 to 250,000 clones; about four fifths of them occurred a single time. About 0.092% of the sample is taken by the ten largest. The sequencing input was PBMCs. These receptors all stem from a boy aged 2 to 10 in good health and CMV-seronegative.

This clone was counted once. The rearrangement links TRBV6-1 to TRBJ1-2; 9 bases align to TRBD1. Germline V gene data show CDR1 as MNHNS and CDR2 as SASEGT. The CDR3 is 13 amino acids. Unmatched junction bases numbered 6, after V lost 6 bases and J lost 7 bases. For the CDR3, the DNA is TGTGCCAGCAGGAGGACAGGGGTGGTTGGCTACACCTTC. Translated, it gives CASRRTGVVGYTF.

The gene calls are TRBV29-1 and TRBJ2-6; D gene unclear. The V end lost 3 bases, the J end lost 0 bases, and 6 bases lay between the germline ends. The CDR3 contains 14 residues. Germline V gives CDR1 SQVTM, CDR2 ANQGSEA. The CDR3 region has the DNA TGCAGCGTTGACGCAGGCTCTGGGGCCAACGTCCTGACTTTC. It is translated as CSVDAGSGANVLTF. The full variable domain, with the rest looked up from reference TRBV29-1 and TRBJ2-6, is SAVISQKPSRDICQRGTSLTIQCQVDSQVTMMFWYRQQPGQSLTLIATANQGSEATYESGFVIDKFPISRPNLTFSTLTVSNMSPEDSSIYLCSVDAGSGANVLTFGAGSRLTVL.

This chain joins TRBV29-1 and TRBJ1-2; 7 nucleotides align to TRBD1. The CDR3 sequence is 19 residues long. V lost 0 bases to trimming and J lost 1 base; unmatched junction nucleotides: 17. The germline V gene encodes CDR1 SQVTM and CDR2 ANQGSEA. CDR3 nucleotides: TGCAGCGTTGAAGATGGGGGTGGGAGAAGGGGGCAAGATAACTATGGCTACACCTTC. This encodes CSVEDGGGRRGQDNYGYTF.

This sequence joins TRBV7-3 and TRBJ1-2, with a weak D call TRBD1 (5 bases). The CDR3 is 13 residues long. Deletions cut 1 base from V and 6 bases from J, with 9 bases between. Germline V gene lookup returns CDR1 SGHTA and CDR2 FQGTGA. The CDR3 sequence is CASSLSGGNGYTF. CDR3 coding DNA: TGTGCCAGCAGCTTAAGCGGGGGGAATGGCTACACCTTC.

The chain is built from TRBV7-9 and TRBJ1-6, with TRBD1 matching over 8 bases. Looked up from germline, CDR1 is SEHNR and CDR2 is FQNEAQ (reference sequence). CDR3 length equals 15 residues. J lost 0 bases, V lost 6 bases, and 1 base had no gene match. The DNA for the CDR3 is TGTGCCAGCAGGGGGACAGGCTCCTATAATTCACCCCTCCACTTT. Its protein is CASRGTGSYNSPLHF. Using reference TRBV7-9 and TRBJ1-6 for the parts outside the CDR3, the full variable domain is DTGVSQNPRHKITKRGQNVTFRCDPISEHNRLYWYRQTLGQGPEFLTYFQNEAQLEKSRLLSDRFSAERPKGSFSTLEIQRTEQGDSAMYLCASRGTGSYNSPLHFGNGTRLTVT.

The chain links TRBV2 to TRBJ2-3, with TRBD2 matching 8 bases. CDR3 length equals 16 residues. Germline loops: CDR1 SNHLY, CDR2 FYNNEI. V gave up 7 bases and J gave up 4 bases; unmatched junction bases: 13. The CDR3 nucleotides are TGTGCCAGCAATCCGGGACTAGGTGTAGGTGCAGATACGCAGTATTTT. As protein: CASNPGLGVGADTQYF.

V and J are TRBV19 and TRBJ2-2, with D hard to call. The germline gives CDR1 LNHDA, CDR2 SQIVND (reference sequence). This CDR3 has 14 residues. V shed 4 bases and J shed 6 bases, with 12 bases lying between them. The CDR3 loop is CASSNRAGAGELFF. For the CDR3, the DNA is TGTGCCAGTAGTAACCGAGCCGGAGCCGGGGAGCTGTTTTTT.

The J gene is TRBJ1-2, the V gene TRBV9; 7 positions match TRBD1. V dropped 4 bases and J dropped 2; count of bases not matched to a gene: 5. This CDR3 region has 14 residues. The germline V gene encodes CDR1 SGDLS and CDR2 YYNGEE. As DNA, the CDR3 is TGTGCCAGCAGCTCACAGGGGTGGAACTATGGCTACACCTTC. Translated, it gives CASSSQGWNYGYTF.

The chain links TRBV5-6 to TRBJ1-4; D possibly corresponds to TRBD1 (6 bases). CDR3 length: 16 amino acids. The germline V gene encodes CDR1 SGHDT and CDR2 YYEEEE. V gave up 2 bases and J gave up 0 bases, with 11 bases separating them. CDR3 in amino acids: CASSFRTVATNEKLFF. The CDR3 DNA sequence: TGTGCCAGCAGCTTCCGGACAGTTGCAACTAATGAAAAACTGTTTTTT.